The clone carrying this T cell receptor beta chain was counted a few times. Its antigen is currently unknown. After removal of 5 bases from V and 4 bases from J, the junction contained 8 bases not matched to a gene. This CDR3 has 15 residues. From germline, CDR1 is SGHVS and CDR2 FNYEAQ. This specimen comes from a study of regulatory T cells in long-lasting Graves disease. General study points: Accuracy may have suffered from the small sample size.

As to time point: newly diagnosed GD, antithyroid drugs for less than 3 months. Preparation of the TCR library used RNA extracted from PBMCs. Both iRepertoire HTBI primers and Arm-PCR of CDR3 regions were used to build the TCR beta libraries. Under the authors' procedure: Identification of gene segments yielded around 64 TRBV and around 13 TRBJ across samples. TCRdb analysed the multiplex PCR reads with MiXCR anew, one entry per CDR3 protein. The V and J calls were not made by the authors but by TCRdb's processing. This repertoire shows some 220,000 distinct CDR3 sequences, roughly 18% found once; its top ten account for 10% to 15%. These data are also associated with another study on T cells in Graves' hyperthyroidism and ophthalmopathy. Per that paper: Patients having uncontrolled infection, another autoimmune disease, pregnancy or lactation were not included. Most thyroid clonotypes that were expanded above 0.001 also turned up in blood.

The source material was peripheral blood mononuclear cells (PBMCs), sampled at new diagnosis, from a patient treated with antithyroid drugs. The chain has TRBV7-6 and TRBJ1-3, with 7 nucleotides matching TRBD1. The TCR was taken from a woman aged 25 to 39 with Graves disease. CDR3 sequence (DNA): TGTGCCAGCAGCCCCTCACAGGGGACGGGAAACACCATATATTTT. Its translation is CASSPSQGTGNTIYF.